Shown below are 14 T cell receptor beta chains from a single sample sequenced in a study of blood T cell repertoires in COVID-19. Libraries were prepared by immunoSEQ multiplex PCR; TCRdb keeps only in-frame clonotypes and omits some of them. The sample has a few hundred thousand clones, 89% seen once. Material: peripheral blood. All receptors come from a woman aged 40 to 50 who had recovered from COVID-19.

Remarks on this clone: Other DNA sequences in the sample encode the same CDR3. This rearrangement joins TRBV6-5 to TRBJ1-1; D gene ambiguous. Per germline, CDR1 MNHEY and CDR2 SVGAGI. The CDR3 has 11 amino acids. Trimming took 6 bases from V and 4 from J, leaving 6 bases between them. The CDR3 DNA sequence: TGTGCCAGCAGGCGGGGCACTGAAGCTTTCTTT. Its translation is CASRRGTEAFF.

The chain carries TRBV3-1 (or the pseudogene TRBV3-2) and TRBJ2-5; 13 positions match TRBD2. V trimming: 2 bases; J trimming: 5 bases; junction bases outside the gene matches: 8. Germline-derived CDR1 and CDR2 are LGHDT and YNNKEL (reference sequence). The CDR3 is 17 residues long. CDR3 sequence: CASSQFELAGGVETQYF. The CDR3 nucleotides read TGTGCCAGCAGCCAATTTGAACTAGCGGGGGGGGTTGAGACCCAGTACTTC.

V and J are TRBV12-1 and TRBJ1-5; the DNA was not used to check the table's D call, TRBD1. TRBV12-1 constitutes a pseudogene. The CDR3 runs 18 residues. For the CDR3, the DNA is TGTGCCAGCAGCCTATGCAAAGGGACAGCTGATAGCAATCAGCCCCAGCATTTT. Amino acids: CASSLCKGTADSNQPQHF.

The V gene is TRBV27, the J gene TRBJ2-7, with 10 positions matching TRBD2. V lost 5 bases, J lost 6 bases, and 7 bases stayed unmatched. CDR1 MNHEY and CDR2 SMNVEV come from the germline V gene (reference sequence). This CDR3 region has 14 residues. The CDR3 coding sequence is TGTGCCAGCAGTCCTAGCGGGAGACTCCGCGAGCAGTACGTC. As protein: CASSPSGRLREQYV.

This rearrangement joins TRBV5-1 to TRBJ2-7, with D tentatively TRBD2 (6 bases). The CDR3 has 15 residues. The germline V and J ends were trimmed by 6 bases and 0 bases, with 16 bases remaining between them. The germline V gene encodes CDR1 SGHRS and CDR2 YFSETQ. CDR3 loop: CASTQSRGFSYEQYF. The CDR3 DNA reads TGCGCCAGCACCCAATCCCGGGGGTTCTCCTACGAGCAGTACTTC.

This chain links TRBV5-4 with TRBJ2-1, with D perhaps matching TRBD2 (6 bases). The CDR3 is 16 residues long. Looked up from germline, CDR1 is SGHNT and CDR2 is YYREEE (reference sequence). V lost 4 bases and J 2 bases, leaving 16 bases between the germline ends. CDR3 amino acids: CASSGAGTETYNEQFF. CDR3 bases: TGTGCCAGCAGCGGCGCCGGGACTGAGACCTACAATGAGCAGTTCTTC.

The chain couples TRBV13 to TRBJ1-2; TRBD1 aligns across 7 bases. Unmatched junction bases numbered 2, after V lost 5 bases and J lost 8 bases. This CDR3 region has 11 residues. The V gene's germline CDR1 is PRHDT and CDR2 FYEKMQ (reference sequence). The CDR3 protein is CASSVTGGYTF. The CDR3 DNA is TGTGCCAGCAGCGTGACAGGGGGCTACACCTTC.

The J gene is TRBJ2-3, the V gene TRBV10-1, with D unclear. In germline, CDR1 is WNHNN, CDR2 SYGVQD (reference sequence). Trimming left V 2 bases short and J 5 bases short, with 14 bases between. The CDR3 runs 15 residues. The CDR3, as DNA: TGCGCCAGCAGTGAGATAGAGAACGGTATAGATACGCAGTATTTT. This codes for CASSEIENGIDTQYF.

This clone came up a few times. The chain is built from TRBV6-2 or TRBV6-3 and TRBJ1-2; no clear D gene. V gave up 2 bases and J gave up 10 bases, with 20 bases separating them. The CDR3 runs to 15 residues. Germline loops: CDR1 MNHEY, CDR2 SVGEGT. The DNA of the CDR3 is TGTGCCAGCAGTTACGGGTCGAGTTCGTTGGGAGTCTACACCTTC. Its translation: CASSYGSSSLGVYTF.

The rearrangement links TRBV4-3 to TRBJ2-1; 13 bases map to TRBD2. CDR1 and CDR2 (germline): LGHNA, YSLEER. J lost 7 bases, V lost 0 bases, and 12 bases had no gene match. The CDR3 contains 19 residues. The CDR3 protein is CASSQDPDRTSGRSNEQFF. CDR3 coding DNA: TGCGCCAGCAGCCAAGATCCCGACCGGACTAGCGGGAGATCGAATGAGCAGTTCTTC.

J is TRBJ2-2 and V is TRBV6-5, with D possibly TRBD2 on 5 matching bases. Germline V gene sequence: CDR1 MNHEY, CDR2 SVGAGI. The CDR3 length is 15 residues. V dropped 7 bases and J dropped 7 bases, with 19 bases sitting between them. CDR3 sequence: CASKPSAGWGGELFF. The CDR3 nucleotides read TGTGCCAGCAAGCCTTCCGCGGGTTGGGGCGGGGAGCTGTTTTTT.

J is TRBJ1-5 and V is TRBV5-8, with D hard to call. This CDR3 contains 11 residues. Germline V gives CDR1 SGHTS, CDR2 YDEGEE. Deletions cut 3 bases from V and 9 bases from J, with 7 bases between. CDR3 amino acids: CASSSLGPQHF. The CDR3 region has the DNA TGTGCCAGCAGCTCTCTCGGGCCCCAGCATTTT. Supplemented by reference TRBV5-8 and TRBJ1-5, the full variable domain reads EAGVTQSPTHLIKTRGQQATLRCSPISGHTSVYWYQQALGLGLQFLLWYDEGEERNRGNFPPRFSGRQFPNYSSELNVNALELEDSALYLCASSSLGPQHFGDGTRLSIL.

This chain links TRBV5-4 with TRBJ2-3; possibly TRBD2 for D (5 bases). With 6 bases removed from V and 11 bases from J, the gap between germline ends came to 22 bases. This CDR3 is 14 amino acids long. CDR1 is SGHNT and CDR2 is YYREEE in the germline V gene (reference sequence). The CDR3 nucleotides are TGTGCCAGCACGTTGTTAATAGCGATCCATTGGCAGTATTTT. It specifies CASTLLIAIHWQYF.

The sample holds a few counts of this clone. The chain employs TRBV27 and TRBJ2-5; 13 bases are shared with TRBD2. V was pared by 7 bases and J by 3 bases, with 11 bases of the junction left unmatched. The CDR3 contains 17 residues. CDR1 and CDR2 (germline): MNHEY, SMNVEV (reference sequence). Written as DNA, the CDR3 is TGTGCCAGCAAATACCGATTTGGACTAGCGGGAGAAGAGACCCAGTACTTC. This encodes CASKYRFGLAGEETQYF.